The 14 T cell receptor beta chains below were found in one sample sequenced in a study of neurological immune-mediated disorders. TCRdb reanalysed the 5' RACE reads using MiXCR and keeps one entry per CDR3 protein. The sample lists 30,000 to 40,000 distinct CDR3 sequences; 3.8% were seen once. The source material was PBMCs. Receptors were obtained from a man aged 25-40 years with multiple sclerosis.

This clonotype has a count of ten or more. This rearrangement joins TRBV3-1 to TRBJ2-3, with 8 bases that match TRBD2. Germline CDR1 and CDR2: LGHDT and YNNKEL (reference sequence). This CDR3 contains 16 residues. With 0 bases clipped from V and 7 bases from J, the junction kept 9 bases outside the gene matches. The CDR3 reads CASSQDLASGFNTQYF. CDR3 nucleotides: TGTGCCAGCAGCCAAGATTTGGCTAGCGGGTTTAATACGCAGTATTTT.

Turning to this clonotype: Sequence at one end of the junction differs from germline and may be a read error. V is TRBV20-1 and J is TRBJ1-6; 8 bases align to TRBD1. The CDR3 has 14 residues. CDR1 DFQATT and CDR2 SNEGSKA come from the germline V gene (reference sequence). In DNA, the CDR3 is TGCAGTGCTAGACCCGGGACAGGAGCATCACCCCTCAACTTT. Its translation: CSARPGTGASPLNF.

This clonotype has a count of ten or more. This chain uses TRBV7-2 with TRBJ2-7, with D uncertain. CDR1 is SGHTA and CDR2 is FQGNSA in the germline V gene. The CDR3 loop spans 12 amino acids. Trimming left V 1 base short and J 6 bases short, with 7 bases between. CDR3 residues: CASSLEWVEQYF. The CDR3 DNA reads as TGTGCCAGCAGCTTAGAATGGGTCGAGCAGTACTTC.

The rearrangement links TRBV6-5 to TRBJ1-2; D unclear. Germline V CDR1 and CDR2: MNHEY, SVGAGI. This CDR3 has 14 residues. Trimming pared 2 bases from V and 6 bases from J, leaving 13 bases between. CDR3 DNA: TGTGCCAGCAGTTACCTCGGGAAGGAGGATGGCTACACCTTC. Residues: CASSYLGKEDGYTF.

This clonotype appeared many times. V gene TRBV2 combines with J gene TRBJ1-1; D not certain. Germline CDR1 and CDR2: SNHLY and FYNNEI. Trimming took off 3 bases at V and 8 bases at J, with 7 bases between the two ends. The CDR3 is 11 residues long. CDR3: CASSDREEAFF. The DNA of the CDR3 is TGTGCCAGCAGTGACCGGGAGGAAGCTTTCTTT.

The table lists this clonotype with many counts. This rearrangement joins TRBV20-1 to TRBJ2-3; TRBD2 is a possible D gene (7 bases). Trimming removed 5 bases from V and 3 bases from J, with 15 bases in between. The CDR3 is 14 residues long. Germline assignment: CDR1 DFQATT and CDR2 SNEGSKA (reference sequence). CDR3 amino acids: CSADGGAGTDTQYF. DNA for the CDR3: TGCAGTGCTGATGGGGGGGCCGGGACAGATACGCAGTATTTT.

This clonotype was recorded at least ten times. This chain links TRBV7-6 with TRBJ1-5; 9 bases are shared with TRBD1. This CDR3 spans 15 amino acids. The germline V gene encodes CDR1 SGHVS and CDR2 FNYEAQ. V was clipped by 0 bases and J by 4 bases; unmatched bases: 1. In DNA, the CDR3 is TGTGCCAGCAGCTTAGCGGGACAGGGTAATCAGCCCCAGCATTTT. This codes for CASSLAGQGNQPQHF.

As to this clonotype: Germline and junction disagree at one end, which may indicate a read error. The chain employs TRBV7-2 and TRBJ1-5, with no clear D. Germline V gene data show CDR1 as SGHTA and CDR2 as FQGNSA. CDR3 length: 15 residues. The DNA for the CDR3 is TGTGCCAGCAGCCCATCGCTAGCCCACAATCAGCCCCAGAATTTT. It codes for CASSPSLAHNQPQNF.

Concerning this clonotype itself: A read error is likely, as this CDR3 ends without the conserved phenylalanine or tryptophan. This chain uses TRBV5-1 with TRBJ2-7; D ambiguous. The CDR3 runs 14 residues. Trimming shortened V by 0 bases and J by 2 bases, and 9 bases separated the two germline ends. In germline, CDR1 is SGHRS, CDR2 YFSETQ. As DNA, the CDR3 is TGCGCCAGCAGCTTGGATGGGTCAACCTACGAGCAGTACAAC. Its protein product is CASSLDGSTYEQYN.

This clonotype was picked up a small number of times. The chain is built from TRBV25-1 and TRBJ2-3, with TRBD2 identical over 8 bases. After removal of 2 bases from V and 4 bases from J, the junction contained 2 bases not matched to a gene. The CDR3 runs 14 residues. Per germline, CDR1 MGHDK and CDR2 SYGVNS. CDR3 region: CASSELAGADTQYF. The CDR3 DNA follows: TGTGCCAGCAGTGAACTAGCGGGCGCAGATACGCAGTATTTT.

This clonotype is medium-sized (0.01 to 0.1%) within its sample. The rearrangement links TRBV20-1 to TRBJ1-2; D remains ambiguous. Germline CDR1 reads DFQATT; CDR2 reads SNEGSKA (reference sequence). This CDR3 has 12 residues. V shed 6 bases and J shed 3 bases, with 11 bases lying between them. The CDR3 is CSATANHYGYTF. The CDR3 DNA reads TGCAGTGCCACAGCTAACCACTATGGCTACACCTTC.

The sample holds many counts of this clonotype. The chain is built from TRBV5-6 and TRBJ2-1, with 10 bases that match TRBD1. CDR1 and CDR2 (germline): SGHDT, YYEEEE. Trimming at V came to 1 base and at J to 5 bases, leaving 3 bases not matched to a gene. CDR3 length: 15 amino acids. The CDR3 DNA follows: TGTGCCAGCAGCTTGCCAGGGACAGGGGACAATGAGCAGTTCTTC. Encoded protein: CASSLPGTGDNEQFF.

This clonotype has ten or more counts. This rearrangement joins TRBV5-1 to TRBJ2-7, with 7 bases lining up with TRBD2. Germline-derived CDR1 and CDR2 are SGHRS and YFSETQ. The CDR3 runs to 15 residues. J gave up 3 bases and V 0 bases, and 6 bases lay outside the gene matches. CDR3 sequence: CASSLGLAANYEQYF. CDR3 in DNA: TGCGCCAGCAGCTTGGGTCTAGCGGCAAACTACGAGCAGTACTTC.

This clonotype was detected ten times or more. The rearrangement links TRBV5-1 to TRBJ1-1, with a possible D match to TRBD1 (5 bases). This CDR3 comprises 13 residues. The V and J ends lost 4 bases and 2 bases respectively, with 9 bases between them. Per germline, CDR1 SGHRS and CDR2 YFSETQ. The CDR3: CASSPRDNTEAFF. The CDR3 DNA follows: TGCGCCAGCAGCCCCCGGGACAACACTGAAGCTTTCTTT.